This T cell receptor (beta chain) comes out of a study of blood T cells in healthy people across ages. Overall study results and limits: A roughly linear fall in TCR beta diversity per million T cells was seen with increasing age.

With a J-beta primer mix and a sample-barcoded 5' primer, a second PCR ran about 7 to 11 cycles. TCRdb re-derived calls from the 5' RACE reads in MiXCR, one entry per CDR3 protein. This sample has 590,000 or so distinct CDR3 sequences, with about 30% found just once. This clonotype was seen many times. The target antigen is unknown. There are 14 residues in the CDR3. Staff drew around 10 milliliters of peripheral blood from each donor. This rearrangement joins TRBV21-1 to TRBJ1-2. TRBV21-1 is labeled a pseudogene. The specimen sequenced was blood. The origin of this receptor is an elderly woman in good health. Here the CDR3 reads CASSGLDPNYGYTF. The CDR3 DNA reads TGTGCCAGCAGCGGTTTGGATCCCAACTATGGCTACACCTTC.